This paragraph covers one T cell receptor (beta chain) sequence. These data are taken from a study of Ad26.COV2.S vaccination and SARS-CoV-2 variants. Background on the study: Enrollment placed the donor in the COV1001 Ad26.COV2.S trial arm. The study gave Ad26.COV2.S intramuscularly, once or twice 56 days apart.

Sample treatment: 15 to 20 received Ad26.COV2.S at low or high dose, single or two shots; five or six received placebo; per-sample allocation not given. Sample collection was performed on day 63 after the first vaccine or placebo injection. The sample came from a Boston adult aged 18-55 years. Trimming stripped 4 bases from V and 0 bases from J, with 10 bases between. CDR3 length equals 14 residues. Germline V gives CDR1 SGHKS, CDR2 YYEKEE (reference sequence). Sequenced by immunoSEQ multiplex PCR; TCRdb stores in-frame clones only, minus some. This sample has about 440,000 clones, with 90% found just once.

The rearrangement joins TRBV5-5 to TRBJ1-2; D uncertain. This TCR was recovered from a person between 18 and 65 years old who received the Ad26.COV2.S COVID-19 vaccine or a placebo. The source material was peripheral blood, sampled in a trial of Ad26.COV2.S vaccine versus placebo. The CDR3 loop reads CASSLVPPNYGYTF. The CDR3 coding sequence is TGTGCCAGCAGCCTCGTACCTCCTAACTATGGCTACACCTTC.